This T cell receptor beta chain derives from a study of regulatory T cells in long-lasting Graves disease. Points from the study as a whole: Persistent Graves' patients showed less TCR diversity than newly diagnosed ones.

Time point meaning: newly diagnosed GD, antithyroid drugs for less than 3 months. Extracted RNA from PBMCs served as the source of the TCR library. This clonotype was seen only a few times. Its target is not known. With iRepertoire HTBI primers and Arm-PCR of CDR3 regions, TCR beta libraries were built. TCRdb re-called the multiplex PCR reads through MiXCR, storing one row per CDR3 protein. The sample includes roughly 510,000 distinct CDR3 sequences, about 16% of them seen just once. V lost 5 bases to trimming and J lost 3 bases, with 22 bases between them. The CDR3 length is 17 residues. Germline-derived CDR1 and CDR2 are LNHDA and SQIVND (reference sequence). These sequences were also reported in another study, on T cells in Graves' hyperthyroidism and ophthalmopathy. This second study notes: Ophthalmopathy was predicted by the model a median of roughly 6.6 months ahead of onset.

This receptor was obtained from a young man with Graves disease. This chain links TRBV19 with TRBJ1-2; tentatively, D is TRBD1 (6 bases). The sequencing here drew on peripheral blood mononuclear cells (PBMCs), taken at new diagnosis, from a patient treated with antithyroid drugs. For the CDR3, the DNA is TGTGCCAGTAGTCCCAACCTTGAAGGACAGACACACTATGGCTACACCTTC. Translating it yields CASSPNLEGQTHYGYTF.